The 23 T cell receptor beta chains below were found in one sample sequenced in a study of T cell responses to AZD1222 COVID-19 vaccine. Repertoires were generated with immunoSEQ multiplex PCR, while TCRdb's copy carries only in-frame clones and drops some. The sample lists about 120,000 clones, roughly 85% occurring once. This material consisted of peripheral blood, taken on day 0 of AZD1222 vaccination. All receptors come from an adult in good health.

V gene TRBV3-1 (or the pseudogene TRBV3-2) combines with J gene TRBJ2-7; possibly TRBD1 for D (6 bases). The CDR3 has 12 residues. Trimming took 8 bases from V and 6 from J, leaving 14 bases between them. CDR1 LGHDT and CDR2 YNNKEL come from the germline V gene (reference sequence). CDR3 nucleotide sequence: TGTGCCAGCCGCCGGGAAGGGGGCGAGCAGTACTTC. Translating it yields CASRREGGEQYF.

The genes are TRBV15 and TRBJ2-3; either TRBD1 or TRBD2 may supply D (5 bases each). Trimming pared 5 bases from V and 0 bases from J, leaving 12 bases between. Germline V lookup: CDR1 LNHNV, CDR2 YYDKDF (reference sequence). The length of the CDR3 is 15 residues. The chain's CDR3 is CATSSRWDSTDTQYF. CDR3 nucleotide sequence: TGTGCCACCAGCTCTCGCTGGGACAGCACAGATACGCAGTATTTT.

The chain employs TRBV5-1 and TRBJ2-3, with 14 positions matching TRBD2. The junction had 6 bases not matched to a gene; V was cut back by 4 bases and J by 5 bases. CDR3 length: 16 amino acids. Germline V CDR1 and CDR2: SGHRS, YFSETQ. Here the CDR3 DNA reads TGCGCCAGCAGCACAGAGGGACTAGCGGGAGTAGATACGCAGTATTTT. It yields the protein CASSTEGLAGVDTQYF.

This clone was seen a few times. This chain connects TRBV19 to TRBJ1-4; D call uncertain. The CDR3 has 13 amino acids. Germline CDR1 and CDR2: LNHDA and SQIVND (reference sequence). V gave up 7 bases and J gave up 4 bases, with 10 bases separating them. CDR3 protein: CASTSLGNEKLFF. The DNA of the CDR3 is TGTGCCAGTACCTCGCTCGGTAATGAAAAACTGTTTTTT.

This chain links TRBV7-9 with TRBJ2-1; 9 nucleotides match TRBD2. Trimming removed 3 bases from V and 4 bases from J; junction bases left unmatched: 4. This CDR3 region has 15 residues. CDR1 and CDR2 from the germline V gene are SEHNR and FQNEAQ (reference sequence). CDR3 region: CASSFPSGKYNEQFF. CDR3 nucleotide sequence: TGTGCCAGCAGCTTTCCTAGCGGGAAATACAATGAGCAGTTCTTC.

V gene TRBV5-1 combines with J gene TRBJ2-3; 9 bases line up with TRBD2. V trimming: 4 bases; J trimming: 6 bases; junction bases outside the gene matches: 6. CDR1 and CDR2 (germline): SGHRS, YFSETQ. The CDR3 loop spans 14 amino acids. CDR3 loop: CASSKGLASDTQYF. Written as DNA, the CDR3 is TGCGCCAGCAGCAAGGGACTAGCATCGGATACGCAGTATTTT.

The chain has TRBV4-1 and TRBJ2-5; 9 bases are a match to TRBD1. The CDR3 is 16 amino acids. Trimming at V came to 1 base and at J to 3 bases, leaving 6 bases not matched to a gene. Per the germline V gene, CDR1 is MGHRA and CDR2 is YSYEKL. The CDR3 bases are TGCGCCAGCAGCCAAGTTAACAGGGGGCTTGAAGAGACCCAGTACTTC. Translated, it gives CASSQVNRGLEETQYF.

V is TRBV6-2 or TRBV6-3 and J is TRBJ1-5; D gene unclear. V was clipped by 6 bases and J by 5 bases, with 11 bases between them. The V gene's germline CDR1 is MNHEY and CDR2 SVGEGT. The CDR3 totals 13 residues. This CDR3 is CASSPRGHQPQHF. CDR3 DNA: TGTGCCAGCAGCCCGAGAGGGCATCAGCCCCAGCATTTT.

V gene TRBV10-3 combines with J gene TRBJ2-7, with 14 bases identical to TRBD2. This CDR3 has 19 residues. Germline V gene data show CDR1 as ENHRY and CDR2 as SYGVKD. The J segment lost 6 bases and the V segment lost 4 bases, leaving 17 bases of the junction unmatched. In DNA form, the CDR3 reads TGTGCCATCAGTGCCTCTCCGGGACTAGCGGGAGTTTCGACCGGCGAGCAGTACTTC. The encoded protein is CAISASPGLAGVSTGEQYF.

This rearrangement joins TRBV11-3 to TRBJ1-2; D gene unclear. Germline V gene data show CDR1 as SGHNT and CDR2 as YENEEA. The ends were cut back, 5 bases at V and 4 bases at J, with 14 bases in the middle. The CDR3 contains 14 residues. Written as DNA, the CDR3 is TGTGCCAGCAGCCCACCGGGGTCTTTCTATGGCTACACCTTC. Translated, it gives CASSPPGSFYGYTF. Together with reference TRBV11-3 and TRBJ1-2, the CDR3 gives the full variable domain: EAGVVQSPRYKIIEKKQPVAFWCNPISGHNTLYWYLQNLGQGPELLIRYENEEAVDDSQLPKDRFSAERLKGVDSTLKIQPAELGDSAVYLCASSPPGSFYGYTFGSGTRLTVV.

The rearrangement uses TRBV19 and TRBJ1-3; D is unresolved. CDR1 LNHDA and CDR2 SQIVND come from the germline V gene (reference sequence). The CDR3 loop spans 16 amino acids. The germline V and J ends were trimmed by 2 bases and 3 bases, with 14 bases remaining between them. As DNA, the CDR3 is TGTGCCAGTAGTATACCCGCAGGACTGAGTGGAAACACCATATATTTT. Its translation is CASSIPAGLSGNTIYF.

CDR3 sequence: CASSLDRGLGNTEAFF. DNA of the CDR3: TGTGCCAGCAGCTTAGACAGGGGTTTAGGGAACACTGAAGCTTTCTTT. The V gene is TRBV7-9, the J gene TRBJ1-1; 7 positions match TRBD1. The ends lost 1 base at V and 1 base at J; junction bases unmatched: 6. CDR3 length: 16 residues. Germline CDR1 reads SEHNR; CDR2 reads FQNEAQ (reference sequence).

This clone was observed once. The chain carries TRBV9 and TRBJ2-5; D is uncertain. The V end was cut by 3 bases, the J end by 5 bases, with 8 bases between. Germline assignment: CDR1 SGDLS and CDR2 YYNGEE. The CDR3 sequence is 12 residues long. DNA for the CDR3: TGTGCCAGCAGCGGCCCGGTTGAGACCCAGTACTTC. Translating gives CASSGPVETQYF.

In its sample, this clone was seen a few times. This sequence joins TRBV27 and TRBJ1-2, with TRBD1 identical over 11 bases. Germline lookup yields CDR1 MNHEY and CDR2 SMNVEV (reference sequence). V dropped 3 bases and J dropped 6; count of bases not matched to a gene: 6. The CDR3 contains 15 residues. CDR3 DNA sequence: TGTGCCAGCAGTTTGGGGTGGACAGGGGGCCATGGCTACACCTTC. It encodes CASSLGWTGGHGYTF.

The V call is TRBV10-3, the J call TRBJ1-3, with 7 bases aligning to TRBD1. V shed 2 bases and J 3 bases; nucleotides not matched to a gene: 13. CDR1 and CDR2 (germline): ENHRY, SYGVKD. CDR3 length: 18 amino acids. In DNA form, the CDR3 reads TGTGCCATCAGTGAGGATGGTGCGACAGGGAGAATTGGAAACACCATATATTTT. It encodes CAISEDGATGRIGNTIYF.

The V call is TRBV30, the J call TRBJ2-1, with 10 bases aligning to TRBD2. This CDR3 is 15 amino acids long. V lost 5 bases and J lost 9; bases outside the gene matches: 13. The germline gives CDR1 GTSNPN, CDR2 SVGIG (reference sequence). The CDR3 reads CAWARRLAGGSEQFF. CDR3 in DNA: TGTGCCTGGGCCCGAAGGTTAGCGGGAGGCTCTGAGCAGTTCTTC.

The genes are TRBV15 and TRBJ2-7, with TRBD1 identical over 11 bases. V gave up 0 bases and J gave up 4 bases; unmatched junction bases: 8. CDR1 is LNHNV and CDR2 is YYDKDF in the germline V gene (reference sequence). The CDR3 is 17 amino acids. The chain's CDR3 is CATSRDLSGQGEYEQYF. CDR3 nucleotides: TGTGCCACCAGCAGAGATCTTTCGGGACAGGGGGAGTACGAGCAGTACTTC.

V is TRBV5-5 and J is TRBJ2-5, with D unresolved. Trimming took 1 base from V and 5 from J, leaving 9 bases between them. The CDR3 is 13 residues long. Germline V gives CDR1 SGHKS, CDR2 YYEKEE (reference sequence). CDR3 DNA: TGTGCCAGCAGCTTGTTGGTATCCGAGACCCAGTACTTC. Protein product: CASSLLVSETQYF.

The chain carries TRBV4-1 and TRBJ2-7; D may correspond to TRBD1 or TRBD2 (5 bases each). The germline V gene encodes CDR1 MGHRA and CDR2 YSYEKL. V lost 3 bases to trimming and J lost 6 bases, with 21 bases between them. CDR3 length: 16 residues. The CDR3 DNA is TGCGCCAGCAGCCAGCCCCGGGACGGCTTTCGCGCCGAGCAGTACTTC. Residues: CASSQPRDGFRAEQYF.

V is TRBV7-3 and J is TRBJ1-5; 7 nucleotides agree with TRBD1. There are 13 residues in the CDR3. The V gene end was trimmed by 4 bases and the J gene end by 5 bases; junction bases not matched to a gene: 2. Germline CDR1 SGHTA, CDR2 FQGTGA. In nucleotides, the CDR3 is TGTGCCAGCAGCTCCGACAGGGATCAGCCCCAGCATTTT. Translated, it gives CASSSDRDQPQHF.

The chain is built from TRBV7-2 and TRBJ2-3; no reliable D call. Per the germline V gene, CDR1 is SGHTA and CDR2 is FQGNSA. This CDR3 region has 13 residues. V was cut by 3 bases and J by 2 bases, with 6 bases left in between. The DNA for the CDR3 is TGTGCCAGCAGCTTCGTGACCACAGATACGCAGTATTTT. Protein sequence: CASSFVTTDTQYF.

The V gene is TRBV30, the J gene TRBJ2-7; 7 nucleotides line up with TRBD1. Trimming removed 1 base from V and 3 bases from J; junction bases left unmatched: 0. The CDR3 is 12 amino acids. Germline assignment: CDR1 GTSNPN and CDR2 SVGIG (reference sequence). The CDR3 sequence is CAWSAGGYEQYF. CDR3 in DNA: TGTGCCTGGAGTGCAGGGGGCTACGAGCAGTACTTC.

V is TRBV4-2 and J is TRBJ2-1; 9 bases map to TRBD2. This CDR3 is built from 16 residues. J was trimmed by 4 bases and V by 0 bases; bases with no gene match: 4. Germline CDR1 and CDR2: LGHNA and YNFKEQ. The CDR3 reads CASSQETSGYYNEQFF. The CDR3 DNA reads as TGTGCCAGCAGCCAAGAGACTAGCGGATATTACAATGAGCAGTTCTTC.